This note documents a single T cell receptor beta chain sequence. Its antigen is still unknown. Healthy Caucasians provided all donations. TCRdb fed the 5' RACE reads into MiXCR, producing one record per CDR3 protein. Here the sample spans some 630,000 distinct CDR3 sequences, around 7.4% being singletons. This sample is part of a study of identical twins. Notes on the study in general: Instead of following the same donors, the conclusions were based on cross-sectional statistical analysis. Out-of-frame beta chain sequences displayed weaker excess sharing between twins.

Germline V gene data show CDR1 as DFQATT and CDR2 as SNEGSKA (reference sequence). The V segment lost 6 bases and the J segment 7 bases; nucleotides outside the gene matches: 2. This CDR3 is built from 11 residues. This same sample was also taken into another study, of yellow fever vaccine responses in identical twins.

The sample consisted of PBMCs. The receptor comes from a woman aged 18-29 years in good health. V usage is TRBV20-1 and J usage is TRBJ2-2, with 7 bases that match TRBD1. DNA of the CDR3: TGCAGTGCCCAGGGGGTCGGGGAGCTGTTTTTT. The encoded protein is CSAQGVGELFF.